This T cell receptor (beta chain) was identified during a study of control samples from healthy donors and cancer patients. Clones were sequenced by immunoSEQ multiplex PCR, and TCRdb holds only the in-frame ones, with some missing. The table has 89,000 or so clones, about 89% seen once. There are 11 residues in the CDR3. From germline, CDR1 is LGHNA and CDR2 YNFKEQ. V was pared by 8 bases and J by 8 bases, with 12 bases between. The chain uses TRBV4-2 and TRBJ1-2, with a weak D call TRBD1 (6 bases). The source is a man aged 50-59 years in good health. The source material was blood. The CDR3 coding sequence is TGTGCCAGCCTCGGGGGGGCCGGCTACACCTTC. As protein: CASLGGAGYTF.